The 6 T cell receptor beta chains given below trace back to one sample, sequenced in a study of blood T cell repertoires in COVID-19 (dated by TCRdb to the early 2020s). The protocol used for the library was the immunoSEQ multiplex PCR assay. TCRdb took over this immuneACCESS table, retaining in-frame rearrangements with V and J assigned. Such tables are incomplete; in checked studies, under half of the missing clones stem from an unresolved V gene, and the remainder is unexplained. The sample includes about 370,000 clones, with 85% to 90% observed a single time. In total, the top ten clones hold about 7% of the sample. Specimen: peripheral blood. These receptors all stem from a man aged 18 to 30 with active or convalescent COVID-19.

The chain uses TRBV19 and TRBJ1-2; no reliable D call. V was shortened by 1 base and J by 4 bases, with 13 bases between the two germline ends. The CDR3 totals 15 residues. CDR1 is LNHDA, CDR2 SQIVND, per germline (reference sequence). CDR3 sequence reads: CASSIVGKGFYGYTF. CDR3 nucleotides: TGTGCCAGTAGTATAGTCGGGAAGGGATTCTATGGCTACACCTTC.

This sequence joins TRBV6-5 and TRBJ1-5; no firm D call. V was clipped by 0 bases and J by 6 bases, with 6 bases between them. The CDR3 totals 13 residues. Germline CDR1 and CDR2: MNHEY and SVGAGI. Here the CDR3 reads CASSYSAGQPQHF. CDR3 bases: TGTGCCAGCAGTTACTCGGCGGGTCAGCCCCAGCATTTT.

This chain's CDR3 is CASSLVADQETQYF. In DNA, the CDR3 is TGTGCCAGCAGCTTGGTAGCGGACCAAGAGACCCAGTACTTC. This chain links TRBV5-6 with TRBJ2-5; a possible D gene is TRBD2 (6 bases). Per germline, CDR1 SGHDT and CDR2 YYEEEE. The germline V and J ends were trimmed by 0 bases and 0 bases, with 6 bases remaining between them. The CDR3 has 14 amino acids.

The rearrangement joins TRBV19 to TRBJ1-5, with 11 bases aligning to TRBD1. The CDR3 has 14 amino acids. The trim removed 4 bases at V and 5 bases at J, leaving 1 base unmatched. The germline V gene has CDR1 LNHDA and CDR2 SQIVND (reference sequence). The CDR3 loop is CASSKDRGHQPQHF. The CDR3 DNA sequence: TGTGCCAGTAGTAAGGACAGGGGGCATCAGCCCCAGCATTTT.

The chain joins TRBV19 to TRBJ1-2; D not resolved. CDR3 size: 14 residues. Looked up from germline, CDR1 is LNHDA and CDR2 is SQIVND (reference sequence). V dropped 4 bases and J dropped 6 bases, with 15 bases sitting between them. The CDR3 reads CASSTAGGIDGYTF. CDR3 nucleotide sequence: TGTGCCAGTAGTACGGCAGGCGGGATTGATGGCTACACCTTC.

This chain joins TRBV7-2 and TRBJ1-5; D perhaps matches TRBD1 (6 bases). CDR1 is SGHTA, CDR2 FQGNSA, per germline. This CDR3 has 14 residues. Trimming took 5 bases from V and 6 from J, leaving 14 bases between them. CDR3 DNA sequence: TGTGCCAGCAGCCTAGAGGGGGTTTTTCAGCCCCAGCATTTT. Its translation: CASSLEGVFQPQHF.